The next 14 T cell receptor beta chains were all read from a single sample in a study of T cells in Graves' hyperthyroidism and ophthalmopathy. The investigators amplified TCR beta CDR3 regions from RNA transcripts. Initially, a first-round RT-PCR of the TCR CDR3 employed the HTBI primer set. TCRdb called the multiplex PCR reads again in MiXCR, with one record for every CDR3 protein. The sample lists 500,000 or so distinct CDR3 sequences, around 15% seen once, with about 29% in the top ten. Material for sequencing was blood. Receptors originate from a woman in her 30s with Graves' ophthalmopathy.

This clonotype was counted a few times. The chain carries TRBV10-2 and TRBJ2-3; 11 bases match TRBD1. Germline V gives CDR1 WSHSY, CDR2 SAAADI. This CDR3 comprises 16 residues. V trimming: 4 bases; J trimming: 1 base; junction bases outside the gene matches: 4. Here the CDR3 reads CASSGTGGEGTDTQYF. Here the CDR3 DNA reads TGCGCCAGCAGTGGGACAGGGGGCGAGGGCACAGATACGCAGTATTTT.

This clonotype was seen repeatedly, ten times or more. The J gene is TRBJ2-3, the V gene TRBV5-5; D uncertain. This CDR3 has 13 residues. Germline V CDR1 and CDR2: SGHKS, YYEKEE (reference sequence). Trimming removed 4 bases from V and 0 bases from J, with 6 bases in between. The CDR3 loop reads CASSTSSTDTQYF. The CDR3 bases are TGTGCCAGCAGCACTTCTAGCACAGATACGCAGTATTTT.

This clonotype was recorded at least ten times. V and J are TRBV29-1 and TRBJ2-1; D uncertain. Looked up from germline, CDR1 is SQVTM and CDR2 is ANQGSEA. This CDR3 spans 11 amino acids. V lost 1 base and J 10 bases, leaving 8 bases between the germline ends. Here the CDR3 reads CSVEASTEQFF. CDR3 in DNA: TGCAGCGTTGAAGCCTCGACGGAGCAGTTCTTC.

The chain carries TRBV11-2 and TRBJ2-7, with TRBD2 matching 10 bases. CDR1 is SGHAT and CDR2 is FQNNGV in the germline V gene. CDR3 length: 15 amino acids. V lost 5 bases and J lost 9; bases outside the gene matches: 13. CDR3 nucleotide sequence: TGTGCCAGCAGCCAGGCCGGGACTAGCGCGACCCCGCAGTACTTC. It yields the protein CASSQAGTSATPQYF.

This clonotype occurred many times. The chain links TRBV20-1 to TRBJ2-7; 7 nucleotides line up with TRBD1. Germline V lookup: CDR1 DFQATT, CDR2 SNEGSKA (reference sequence). CDR3 length: 13 amino acids. The V and J ends lost 5 bases and 1 base, in that order; junction bases with no gene match: 5. The CDR3 loop is CSAEDRRSYEQYF. CDR3 sequence (DNA): TGCAGTGCTGAGGACAGGCGTTCCTACGAGCAGTACTTC.

This clonotype occurred many times. The V call is TRBV28, the J call TRBJ2-1; no reliable D call. The length of the CDR3 is 15 residues. The V gene lost 7 bases and the J gene lost 4 bases, with 17 bases spanning the gap. Germline V gives CDR1 MDHEN, CDR2 SYDVKM. CDR3 nucleotides: TGTGCCAGCATTGCGGCCCAGACACTTTACAATGAGCAGTTCTTC. This codes for CASIAAQTLYNEQFF. Looking up the rest from reference TRBV28 and TRBJ2-1 gives the full variable domain: DVKVTQSSRYLVKRTGEKVFLECVQDMDHENMFWYRQDPGLGLRLIYFSYDVKMKEKGDIPEGYSVSREKKERFSLILESASTNQTSMYLCASIAAQTLYNEQFFGPGTRLTVL.

The sample holds one count of this clonotype. A much larger clone is a single base away; this may be a read error. The chain links TRBV20-1 to TRBJ2-3, with 8 bases that match TRBD1. Germline V gene data show CDR1 as DFQATT and CDR2 as SNEGSKA (reference sequence). The CDR3 runs to 14 residues. The CDR3: CSARLGQGGDTRYF. In DNA form, the CDR3 reads TGCAGTGCTAGACTCGGACAGGGTGGAGATACGCGGTATTTT.

The CDR3 loop is CASSLSRGGDEQYF. The CDR3 DNA reads TGTGCCAGCAGCCTATCCAGGGGGGGGGACGAGCAGTACTTC. The chain has TRBV3-1 and TRBJ2-7; D may correspond to TRBD1 or TRBD2 (7 bases each). CDR1 and CDR2 (germline): LGHDT, YNNKEL (reference sequence). V gave up 4 bases and J gave up 5 bases, with 15 bases separating them. This CDR3 is built from 14 residues.

Regarding this clonotype: Its ends do not fully match the called genes, so a read error is possible. This sequence joins TRBV13 and TRBJ1-1; maybe TRBD1 (5 bases). The germline V gene has CDR1 PRHDT and CDR2 FYEKMQ (reference sequence). This CDR3 is 16 amino acids long. CDR3 residues: CTSSPEGSGLNTEAFF. The CDR3 region has the DNA TGTACCAGCAGCCCAGAAGGGTCAGGGTTGAACACTGAAGCTTTCTTT.

This clonotype was picked up many times. CDR3 bases: TGTGCCAGCAGCCAAAACAGCCCAACTAATGAAAAACTGTTTTTT. Protein product: CASSQNSPTNEKLFF. The chain joins TRBV12-3 or TRBV12-4 to TRBJ1-4; D ambiguous. This CDR3 contains 15 residues. V dropped 6 bases and J dropped 0 bases, with 11 bases sitting between them.

This clonotype was observed at least ten times. The chain is built from TRBV7-2 and TRBJ2-6; the D gene is possibly TRBD1 (5 bases). Trimming removed 0 bases from V and 2 bases from J, with 8 bases in between. Germline loops: CDR1 SGHTA, CDR2 FQGNSA. The CDR3 is 16 residues long. CDR3 sequence: CASSLAPTAGANVLTF. The DNA for the CDR3 is TGTGCCAGCAGCTTAGCCCCGACAGCTGGGGCCAACGTCCTGACTTTC.

This clonotype was observed at least ten times. The chain joins TRBV19 to TRBJ2-1, with a possible D match to TRBD2 (6 bases). The CDR3 has 15 amino acids. Germline CDR1 is LNHDA and CDR2 is SQIVND (reference sequence). V was pared by 9 bases and J by 2 bases, with 17 bases between. The CDR3 reads CASSDTAGTYNEQFF. As DNA, the CDR3 is TGTGCCAGCAGTGACACAGCGGGCACCTACAATGAGCAGTTCTTC.

The chain is built from TRBV6-2 or TRBV6-3 and TRBJ2-1, with D unclear. The CDR3 covers 13 residues. The V and J ends lost 6 bases and 6 bases respectively, with 12 bases between them. Germline values: CDR1 MNHEY, CDR2 SVGEGT. The chain's CDR3 is CASRAPVRNEQFF. The CDR3 nucleotides are TGTGCCAGCAGAGCACCCGTGCGCAATGAGCAGTTCTTC.

This chain joins TRBV28 and TRBJ2-5; TRBD2 agrees at 7 bases. The germline CDR1 and CDR2 sequences are MDHEN and SYDVKM. This CDR3 contains 14 residues. Here the CDR3 reads CISQGEGSRETQYF. As DNA, the CDR3 is TGTATCTCCCAAGGGGAGGGGTCGAGAGAGACCCAGTACTTC.